These 11 T cell receptor beta chains originate from one sample sequenced in a study of blood T cell repertoires in COVID-19. Profiled with immunoSEQ multiplex PCR; TCRdb holds only in-frame clones, not every one. Of some 390,000 clones in the sample, 80% to 90% were seen once. The sequenced sample consisted of PBMCs or T cells enriched from blood (not recorded which). The receptors here all came from a man aged 25 to 40 who had recovered from COVID-19.

J is TRBJ2-1 and V is TRBV9, with 10 bases that match TRBD2. This CDR3 contains 17 residues. J was trimmed by 0 bases and V by 4 bases; bases with no gene match: 7. CDR1 and CDR2 from the germline V gene are SGDLS and YYNGEE. CDR3 in DNA: TGTGCCAGCAGCTTGAGGACTAGCGGTGGCTCCTACAATGAGCAGTTCTTC. Protein sequence: CASSLRTSGGSYNEQFF.

The gene calls are TRBV27 and TRBJ2-7; 10 nucleotides align to TRBD2. Germline lookup yields CDR1 MNHEY and CDR2 SMNVEV (reference sequence). This CDR3 has 16 amino acids. V was pared by 3 bases and J by 2 bases, with 7 bases of the junction left unmatched. The CDR3 here is CASSFSGLADAYEQYF. DNA for the CDR3: TGTGCCAGCAGTTTTTCCGGACTAGCGGACGCCTACGAGCAGTACTTC.

This chain links TRBV11-2 with TRBJ2-2; 7 nucleotides agree with TRBD2. Germline V gene sequence: CDR1 SGHAT, CDR2 FQNNGV. The CDR3 spans 16 residues. V trimming: 1 base; J trimming: 5 bases; junction bases outside the gene matches: 7. DNA of the CDR3: TGTGCCAGCAGCTTAGTGGCTAGCGGTTTGACCGGGGAGCTGTTTTTT. Its protein product is CASSLVASGLTGELFF. Supplemented by reference TRBV11-2 and TRBJ2-2, the full variable domain reads EAGVAQSPRYKIIEKRQSVAFWCNPISGHATLYWYQQILGQGPKLLIQFQNNGVVDDSQLPKDRFSAERLKGVDSTLKIQPAKLEDSAVYLCASSLVASGLTGELFFGEGSRLTVL.

J is TRBJ2-7 and V is TRBV23-1, with D possibly TRBD2 on 5 matching bases. TRBV23-1 is an open reading frame, and its role is uncertain. There are 15 residues in the CDR3. The V end was cut by 3 bases, the J end by 5 bases, with 17 bases between. CDR3 bases: TGCGCCAGCAGTCAGTACCGGACTCCTAGCCACGAGCAGTACTTC. Residues: CASSQYRTPSHEQYF.

The V gene is TRBV9, the J gene TRBJ2-3, with D possibly matching TRBD1 (5 bases). Germline CDR1 and CDR2: SGDLS and YYNGEE. The V gene lost 2 bases and the J gene lost 2 bases, with 24 bases spanning the gap. The CDR3 is 19 residues long. The CDR3: CASSVAAGSHFSTTDTQYF. CDR3 DNA sequence: TGTGCCAGCAGCGTCGCTGCAGGGTCCCACTTTTCGACCACAGATACGCAGTATTTT.

Here the CDR3 reads CASRQRGAGYEQYF. CDR3 DNA: TGTGCCAGCAGACAACGGGGAGCGGGATACGAGCAGTACTTC. This sequence joins TRBV28 and TRBJ2-7; TRBD2 aligns across 7 bases. The CDR3 length is 14 residues. V was pared by 6 bases and J by 4 bases, with 9 bases of the junction left unmatched. Germline V gene data show CDR1 as MDHEN and CDR2 as SYDVKM.

The chain employs TRBV19 and TRBJ1-5, with a weak D call TRBD1 (5 bases). V dropped 1 base and J dropped 7 bases, with 14 bases sitting between them. CDR1 is LNHDA and CDR2 is SQIVND in the germline V gene (reference sequence). The length of the CDR3 is 15 residues. The CDR3 sequence: CASSIGGGTGQPQHF. CDR3 sequence (DNA): TGTGCCAGTAGTATAGGGGGGGGTACCGGCCAGCCCCAGCATTTT.

The chain links TRBV5-8 to TRBJ1-5; 9 positions match TRBD1. The CDR3 runs 14 residues. The trim removed 7 bases at V and 6 bases at J, leaving 8 bases unmatched. Germline assignment: CDR1 SGHTS and CDR2 YDEGEE. The CDR3: CASSTGQGFQPQHF. CDR3 DNA sequence: TGTGCCAGCTCCACGGGACAGGGCTTTCAGCCCCAGCATTTT.

The chain links TRBV5-1 to TRBJ1-2; 8 bases match TRBD1. This CDR3 is built from 13 residues. Per germline, CDR1 SGHRS and CDR2 YFSETQ. V trimming: 0 bases; J trimming: 8 bases; junction bases outside the gene matches: 3. The CDR3 bases are TGCGCCAGCAGCTTGGGACAGGGGATAGGCTACACCTTC. Its translation: CASSLGQGIGYTF.

This sequence joins TRBV28 and TRBJ1-2; 11 bases align to TRBD1. After removal of 3 bases from V and 3 bases from J, the junction contained 6 bases not matched to a gene. The CDR3 is 16 amino acids. Germline values: CDR1 MDHEN, CDR2 SYDVKM. The CDR3 reads CASSLMGTGGDYGYTF. In DNA, the CDR3 is TGTGCCAGCAGTTTGATGGGGACAGGGGGGGACTATGGCTACACCTTC.

The chain couples TRBV7-2 to TRBJ1-2, with 7 bases matching TRBD1. Germline V CDR1 and CDR2: SGHTA, FQGNSA. The CDR3 runs 12 residues. Trimming removed 5 bases from V and 7 bases from J; junction bases left unmatched: 4. The CDR3 sequence: CASSADRAGYTF. CDR3 coding DNA: TGTGCCAGCAGCGCTGACAGGGCTGGCTACACCTTC.